This T cell receptor beta chain was found in a study of blood T cell repertoires in COVID-19. Whole-study context: Specimens from acute and convalescent COVID-19 originated in the United States, Italy and Spain. Sample material is recorded as cDNA or gDNA derived from T cells, B-cell-depleted T cells, or PBMCs.

Study processing details: Using reference gene primer amplification, nucleated cell counts were estimated. Clones were sequenced by immunoSEQ multiplex PCR, and TCRdb holds only the in-frame ones, with some missing. For V, J and clone size, that table is used; D and trimming come from the DNA. The sample lists 250,000 to 400,000 clones, roughly 90% occurring once. Patients of the Seattle cohort, enrolled during active infection, were followed longitudinally. The material sequenced was peripheral blood. The sequence was collected from a woman aged 25 to 39 with COVID-19, enrolled during active disease.

The CDR3 loop reads CASSLDRYEQFF. As DNA, the CDR3 is TGTGCCAGCAGCTTAGATCGGTATGAGCAGTTCTTC. The V and J genes are TRBV13 and TRBJ2-1, with D unclear. The CDR3 contains 12 residues. Trimming cost V 1 base and J 8 bases, with 6 bases left between them. Germline values: CDR1 PRHDT, CDR2 FYEKMQ (reference sequence).